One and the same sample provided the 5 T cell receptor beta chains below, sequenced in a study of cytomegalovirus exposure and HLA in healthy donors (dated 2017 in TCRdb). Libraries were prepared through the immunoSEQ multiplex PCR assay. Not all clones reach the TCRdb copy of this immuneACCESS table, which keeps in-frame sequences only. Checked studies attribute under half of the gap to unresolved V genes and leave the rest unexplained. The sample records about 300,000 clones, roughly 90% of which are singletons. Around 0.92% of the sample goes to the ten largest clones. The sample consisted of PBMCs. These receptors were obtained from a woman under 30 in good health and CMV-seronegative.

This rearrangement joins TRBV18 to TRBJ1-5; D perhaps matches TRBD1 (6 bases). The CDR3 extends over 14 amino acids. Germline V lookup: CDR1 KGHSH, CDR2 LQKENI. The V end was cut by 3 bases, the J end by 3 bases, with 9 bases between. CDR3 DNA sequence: TGTGCCAGCTCACCGACAGGCGTCAATCAGCCCCAGCATTTT. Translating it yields CASSPTGVNQPQHF.

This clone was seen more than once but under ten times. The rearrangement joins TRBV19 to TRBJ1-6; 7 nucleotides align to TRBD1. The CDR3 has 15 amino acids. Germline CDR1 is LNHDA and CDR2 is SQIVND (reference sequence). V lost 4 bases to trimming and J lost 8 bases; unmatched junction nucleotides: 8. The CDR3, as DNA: TGTGCCAGTAGTACAGGGGGACGTTGGGATTCACCCCTCCACTTT. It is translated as CASSTGGRWDSPLHF. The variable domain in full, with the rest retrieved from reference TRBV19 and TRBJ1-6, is DGGITQSPKYLFRKEGQNVTLSCEQNLNHDAMYWYRQDPGQGLRLIYYSQIVNDFQKGDIAEGYSVSREKKESFPLTVTSAQKNPTAFYLCASSTGGRWDSPLHFGNGTRLTVT.

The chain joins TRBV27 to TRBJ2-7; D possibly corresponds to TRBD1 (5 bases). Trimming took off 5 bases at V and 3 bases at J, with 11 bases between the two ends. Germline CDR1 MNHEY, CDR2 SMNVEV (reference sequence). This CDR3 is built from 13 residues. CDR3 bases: TGTGCCAGCAGTCGAACAGGTGACTACGAGCAGTACTTC. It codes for CASSRTGDYEQYF.

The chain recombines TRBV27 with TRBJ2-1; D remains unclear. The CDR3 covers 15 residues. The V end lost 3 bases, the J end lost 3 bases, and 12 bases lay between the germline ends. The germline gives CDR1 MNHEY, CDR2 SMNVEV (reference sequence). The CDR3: CASSFSQVLYNEQFF. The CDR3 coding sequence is TGTGCCAGCAGTTTCAGCCAGGTTCTCTACAATGAGCAGTTCTTC.

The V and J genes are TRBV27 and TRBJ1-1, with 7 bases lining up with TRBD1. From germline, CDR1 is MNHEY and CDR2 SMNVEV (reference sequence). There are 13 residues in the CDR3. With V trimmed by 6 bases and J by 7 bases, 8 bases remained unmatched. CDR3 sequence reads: CASRKQGSFEAFF. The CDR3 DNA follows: TGTGCCAGCAGAAAACAGGGGTCGTTTGAAGCTTTCTTT.